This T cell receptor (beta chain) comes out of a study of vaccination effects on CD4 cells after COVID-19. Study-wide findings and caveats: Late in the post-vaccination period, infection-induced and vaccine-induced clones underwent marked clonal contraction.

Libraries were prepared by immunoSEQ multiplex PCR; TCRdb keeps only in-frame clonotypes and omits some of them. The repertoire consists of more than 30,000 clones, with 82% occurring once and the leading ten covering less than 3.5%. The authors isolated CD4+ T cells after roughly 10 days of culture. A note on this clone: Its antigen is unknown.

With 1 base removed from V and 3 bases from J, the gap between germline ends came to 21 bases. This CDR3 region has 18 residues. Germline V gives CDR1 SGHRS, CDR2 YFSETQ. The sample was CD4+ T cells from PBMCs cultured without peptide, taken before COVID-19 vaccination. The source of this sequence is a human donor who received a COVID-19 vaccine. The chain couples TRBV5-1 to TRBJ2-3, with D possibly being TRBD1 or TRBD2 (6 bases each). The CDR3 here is CASSLRVGLQGRTDTQYF. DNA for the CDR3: TGCGCCAGCAGCTTGCGAGTGGGACTCCAGGGGCGAACAGATACGCAGTATTTT.